What follows are 29 T cell receptor beta chains derived from one specimen sequenced in a study of blood T cell repertoires in COVID-19. TCRdb's copy holds only in-frame clones and misses some; the assay was immunoSEQ multiplex PCR. The sample carries 490,000 or so clones, roughly 90% recorded once. Sequencing was performed on PBMCs or T cells enriched from blood (not recorded which). Every receptor here comes from a woman aged 40 to 49 who had recovered from COVID-19.

The chain combines TRBV18 with TRBJ1-3; 8 bases are shared with TRBD1. The CDR3 consists of 17 residues. CDR1 is KGHSH and CDR2 is LQKENI in the germline V gene. Trimming cost V 0 bases and J 2 bases; bases outside gene matches: 6. CDR3 amino acids: CASSPPRTGTAGNTIYF. The CDR3 coding sequence is TGTGCCAGCTCACCACCCCGGACAGGGACCGCTGGAAACACCATATATTTT.

The chain carries TRBV18 and TRBJ2-1, with 11 bases that match TRBD1. After removal of 7 bases from V and 2 bases from J, the junction contained 4 bases not matched to a gene. This CDR3 spans 15 amino acids. Germline CDR1 reads KGHSH; CDR2 reads LQKENI. This CDR3 is CASWAGQGAYNEQFF. CDR3 nucleotide sequence: TGTGCCAGCTGGGCGGGACAGGGGGCCTACAATGAGCAGTTCTTC.

The chain joins TRBV9 to TRBJ1-1; 9 nucleotides align to TRBD1. This CDR3 comprises 16 residues. CDR1 and CDR2 (germline): SGDLS, YYNGEE. V shed 2 bases, J shed 7 bases, and the junction held 12 bases outside the gene matches. This chain's CDR3 is CASSVTTGTGFSEAFF. The CDR3 DNA is TGTGCCAGCAGCGTTACCACCGGGACAGGGTTTAGTGAAGCTTTCTTT.

This clone was recorded only once. The CDR3 bases are TGCGCCAGTCGCCGGACGGGAGGTGATGAGACCCAGTACTTC. Its protein is CASRRTGGDETQYF. The V call is TRBV5-1, the J call TRBJ2-5; 7 bases are shared with TRBD2. V lost 8 bases, J lost 5 bases, and 12 bases stayed unmatched. This CDR3 is 14 amino acids long. Germline V gene sequence: CDR1 SGHRS, CDR2 YFSETQ.

The rearrangement links TRBV13 to TRBJ2-3; 11 bases map to TRBD2. Trimming cost V 1 base and J 7 bases; bases outside gene matches: 4. CDR3 length: 15 amino acids. Germline CDR1 is PRHDT and CDR2 is FYEKMQ (reference sequence). CDR3 coding DNA: TGTGCCAGCAGCTTAGTAGCGGGAGGGCCGAATACGCAGTATTTT. Protein product: CASSLVAGGPNTQYF.

This clone was detected once. CDR3 DNA: TGTGCCATCAGTGACCCAGTCTCCACAGATACGCAGTATTTT. Translation: CAISDPVSTDTQYF. V and J are TRBV10-3 and TRBJ2-3; D is undetermined. The CDR3 is 14 residues long. Germline V gene sequence: CDR1 ENHRY, CDR2 SYGVKD. Trimming left V 3 bases short and J 2 bases short, with 9 bases between.

The V gene is TRBV19, the J gene TRBJ2-5, with TRBD2 matching over 11 bases. CDR3 length equals 18 residues. J was trimmed by 5 bases and V by 5 bases; bases with no gene match: 16. The germline V gene encodes CDR1 LNHDA and CDR2 SQIVND (reference sequence). The CDR3 sequence: CASSAHSSGRPPWETQYF. CDR3 DNA sequence: TGTGCCAGTAGTGCCCATTCTAGCGGGAGGCCTCCCTGGGAGACCCAGTACTTC.

This chain links TRBV14 with TRBJ1-3, with D perhaps matching TRBD1 (6 bases). The CDR3 has 14 amino acids. The germline V and J ends were trimmed by 2 bases and 6 bases, with 11 bases remaining between them. CDR1 and CDR2 from the germline V gene are SGHDN and FVKESK. The CDR3, as DNA: TGTGCCAGCAGCCAACTGGACAGCTTAAACACCATATATTTT. Translated: CASSQLDSLNTIYF.

The chain's CDR3 is CASSLGTGGKNTEAFF. The CDR3, as DNA: TGTGCCAGCAGTTTAGGGACAGGGGGAAAGAACACTGAAGCTTTCTTT. The gene calls are TRBV28 and TRBJ1-1; TRBD1 aligns across 11 bases. V shed 2 bases and J 1 base; nucleotides not matched to a gene: 3. The CDR3 runs to 16 residues. The germline gives CDR1 MDHEN, CDR2 SYDVKM.

This clone was recorded a few times. The chain recombines TRBV14 with TRBJ1-1; possibly TRBD1 for D (5 bases). The germline V and J ends were trimmed by 4 bases and 4 bases, with 10 bases remaining between them. The CDR3 extends over 13 amino acids. Germline V CDR1 and CDR2: SGHDN, FVKESK. The CDR3 loop is CASSLSRATEAFF. The DNA of the CDR3 is TGTGCCAGCAGCCTCAGCAGGGCCACTGAAGCTTTCTTT.

Only a few counts were recorded for this clone. The chain is built from TRBV12-3 or TRBV12-4 and TRBJ2-1, with TRBD2 identical over 9 bases. Losses at the gene ends were 6 bases for V and 8 bases for J; bases not matched to a gene: 5. The CDR3 is made up of 13 amino acids. DNA for the CDR3: TGTGCCAGCAGGCCCGGGACTAGCTATGAGCAGTTCTTC. Its translation is CASRPGTSYEQFF.

Here the CDR3 reads CASSVGGAGLNEQFF. The CDR3 DNA reads as TGTGCCAGCAGCGTAGGCGGGGCTGGACTGAATGAGCAGTTCTTC. The V call is TRBV9, the J call TRBJ2-1, with a tentative D call TRBD2 (6 bases). V was trimmed by 0 bases and J by 7 bases, leaving 14 bases between them. Germline V gene lookup returns CDR1 SGDLS and CDR2 YYNGEE. The CDR3 extends over 15 amino acids.

The chain uses TRBV9 and TRBJ2-3; a weak D match, TRBD2 (6 bases). Germline CDR1 SGDLS, CDR2 YYNGEE. This CDR3 region has 14 residues. V was clipped by 0 bases and J by 4 bases, with 9 bases between them. The CDR3 bases are TGTGCCAGCAGCGTAGCGGGAGTGGCAGATACGCAGTATTTT. Its protein product is CASSVAGVADTQYF.

CDR3 nucleotides: TGTGCCAGCTCACCCCGTAGCGGGAGCGGGAGTGAGCAGTTCTTC. It translates to CASSPRSGSGSEQFF. J is TRBJ2-1 and V is TRBV18, with TRBD2 matching 9 bases. CDR3 length: 15 residues. After removal of 3 bases from V and 9 bases from J, the junction contained 9 bases not matched to a gene. CDR1 is KGHSH and CDR2 is LQKENI in the germline V gene. The entire variable domain, with the rest obtained from reference TRBV18 and TRBJ2-1, is as follows: NAGVMQNPRHLVRRRGQEARLRCSPMKGHSHVYWYRQLPEEGLKFMVYLQKENIIDESGMPKERFSAEFPKEGPSILRIQQVVRGDSAAYFCASSPRSGSGSEQFFGPGTRLTVL.

The chain combines TRBV7-8 with TRBJ1-5; a possible D gene is TRBD1 (5 bases). The CDR3 consists of 18 residues. Trimming pared 1 base from V and 0 bases from J, leaving 16 bases between. In germline, CDR1 is SGHVS, CDR2 FQNEAQ. DNA of the CDR3: TGTGCCAGCAGCTTAGTGGGGCAGGGAACCCCTAGCAATCAGCCCCAGCATTTT. Translated, it gives CASSLVGQGTPSNQPQHF.

The chain has TRBV5-6 and TRBJ1-2; D is unclear. This CDR3 contains 13 residues. In germline, CDR1 is SGHDT, CDR2 YYEEEE. The V end was cut by 1 base, the J end by 0 bases, with 4 bases between. CDR3 coding DNA: TGTGCCAGCAGCTTGCCGGCTAACTATGGCTACACCTTC. It encodes CASSLPANYGYTF.

J is TRBJ1-1 and V is TRBV6-2 or TRBV6-3; D unresolved. Trimming shortened V by 0 bases and J by 8 bases, and 10 bases separated the two germline ends. CDR3 length equals 13 residues. CDR1 is MNHEY and CDR2 is SVGEGT in the germline V gene. CDR3 DNA: TGTGCCAGCAGTTACTCCGGCAGGCAAGAAGCTTTCTTT. This translates into CASSYSGRQEAFF.

The V and J genes are TRBV20-1 and TRBJ2-2; D is possibly TRBD1 (5 bases). The CDR3 is 15 amino acids. Trimming took off 3 bases at V and 0 bases at J, with 11 bases between the two ends. Germline CDR1 and CDR2: DFQATT and SNEGSKA (reference sequence). The chain's CDR3 is CSASKGRSNTGELFF. The CDR3, as DNA: TGCAGTGCTAGTAAGGGGCGATCGAACACCGGGGAGCTGTTTTTT.

V usage is TRBV7-8 and J usage is TRBJ1-2; 8 nucleotides line up with TRBD1. The CDR3 has 15 residues. Germline values: CDR1 SGHVS, CDR2 FQNEAQ. The J segment lost 1 base and the V segment lost 5 bases, leaving 6 bases of the junction unmatched. Here the CDR3 DNA reads TGTGCCAGCAGCCCCTGGACAGGGATTAACTATGGCTACACCTTC. Protein product: CASSPWTGINYGYTF.

J is TRBJ1-2 and V is TRBV6-1; 10 bases agree with TRBD1. The CDR3 contains 16 residues. Germline V gene data show CDR1 as MNHNS and CDR2 as SASEGT. Trimming cost V 2 bases and J 3 bases; bases outside gene matches: 6. The CDR3 region has the DNA TGTGCCAGCAGTGAAAGGACAGGGGGAGGGTACTATGGCTACACCTTC. Its protein product is CASSERTGGGYYGYTF.

This chain joins TRBV5-6 and TRBJ1-2; 7 bases align to TRBD1. CDR3 length: 16 residues. CDR1 is SGHDT, CDR2 YYEEEE, per germline. The V segment lost 1 base and the J segment 2 bases; nucleotides outside the gene matches: 8. CDR3: CASSLYPPGQNYGYTF. The CDR3 DNA sequence: TGTGCCAGCAGCTTGTATCCACCGGGACAGAACTATGGCTACACCTTC.

This chain links TRBV18 with TRBJ1-2; D might be TRBD1 (6 bases). The germline CDR1 and CDR2 sequences are KGHSH and LQKENI. The CDR3 runs 13 residues. The V end lost 3 bases, the J end lost 11 bases, and 16 bases lay between the germline ends. CDR3 nucleotide sequence: TGTGCCAGCTCACCTGGGGCAGGGGAAGTGTACACCTTC. Amino acid sequence: CASSPGAGEVYTF.

The chain employs TRBV6-2 or TRBV6-3 and TRBJ2-5, with D uncertain. Between the trimmed V and J ends, which lost 5 bases and 4 bases, there was a span of 5 bases. Germline values: CDR1 MNHEY, CDR2 SVGEGT. This CDR3 comprises 11 residues. This CDR3 is CASSQSETQYF. DNA of the CDR3: TGTGCCAGCAGTCAATCAGAGACCCAGTACTTC.

The genes are TRBV10-2 and TRBJ1-5; D is possibly TRBD1 (5 bases). Germline lookup yields CDR1 WSHSY and CDR2 SAAADI. CDR3 length: 18 residues. V was clipped by 0 bases and J by 0 bases, with 15 bases between them. The CDR3 DNA sequence: TGCGCCAGCAGTGAGTCTGTATCGGGGGGTCATAGCAATCAGCCCCAGCATTTT. This encodes CASSESVSGGHSNQPQHF.

The V gene is TRBV5-6, the J gene TRBJ2-7; 10 bases align to TRBD1. The trim removed 3 bases at V and 4 bases at J, leaving 1 base unmatched. The CDR3 runs to 13 residues. Germline V gives CDR1 SGHDT, CDR2 YYEEEE. CDR3 coding DNA: TGTGCCAGCAGCTGGGGACAGGGGTACGAGCAGTACTTC. Its protein product is CASSWGQGYEQYF.

The CDR3: CASSLGQVASGNTIYF. The CDR3, as DNA: TGTGCCAGCAGCTTAGGACAGGTGGCTTCTGGAAACACCATATATTTT. This chain links TRBV7-9 with TRBJ1-3, with a tentative D call TRBD1 (6 bases). In germline, CDR1 is SEHNR, CDR2 FQNEAQ (reference sequence). V was shortened by 1 base and J by 1 base, with 11 bases between the two germline ends. CDR3 length equals 16 residues.

The V and J genes are TRBV6-5 and TRBJ2-3; a weak D match, TRBD2 (7 bases). V was clipped by 2 bases and J by 6 bases, with 15 bases between them. This CDR3 contains 15 residues. Germline V gene sequence: CDR1 MNHEY, CDR2 SVGAGI. DNA of the CDR3: TGTGCCAGCAGTTACGGGGGCGGGAGTTCGGATACGCAGTATTTT. It is translated as CASSYGGGSSDTQYF.

The gene calls are TRBV4-3 and TRBJ2-2; D may be TRBD2 (6 bases). The CDR3 loop spans 14 amino acids. The germline CDR1 and CDR2 sequences are LGHNA and YSLEER. V shed 0 bases and J shed 4 bases, with 6 bases lying between them. The CDR3 spells CASSQEGGTGELFF. In DNA, the CDR3 is TGCGCCAGCAGCCAAGAGGGAGGCACCGGGGAGCTGTTTTTT.

The chain joins TRBV18 to TRBJ1-4; a possible D gene is TRBD1 (5 bases). CDR3 length: 15 residues. Germline V gene data show CDR1 as KGHSH and CDR2 as LQKENI. The V end was cut by 2 bases, the J end by 4 bases, with 11 bases between. The CDR3 here is CASSPRGTYNEKLFF. CDR3 nucleotides: TGTGCCAGCTCACCAAGGGGTACTTATAATGAAAAACTGTTTTTT.